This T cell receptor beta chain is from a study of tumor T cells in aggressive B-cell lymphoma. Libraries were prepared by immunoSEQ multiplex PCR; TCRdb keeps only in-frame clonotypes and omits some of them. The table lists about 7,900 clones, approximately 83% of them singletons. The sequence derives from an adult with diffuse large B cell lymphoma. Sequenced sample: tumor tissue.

CDR3 bases: TGTGCCAGTAGTACCGGGACAGGGATCGTTGTGGACGGGCAGTACTTC. This encodes CASSTGTGIVVDGQYF. The rearrangement joins TRBV19 to TRBJ2-7; TRBD1 matches at 9 bases. CDR1 and CDR2 (germline): LNHDA, SQIVND (reference sequence). After removal of 4 bases from V and 9 bases from J, the junction contained 16 bases not matched to a gene. The CDR3 is made up of 16 amino acids.